The 30 T cell receptor beta chains given below trace back to one sample, sequenced in a study of control samples from healthy donors and cancer patients. Only in-frame clones appear in the TCRdb table, and some are missing; sequencing was by immunoSEQ multiplex PCR. The sample table includes around 190,000 clones. Sequenced: blood. These receptors all come from a woman in her twenties or thirties in good health.

The gene calls are TRBV28 and TRBJ2-7; 7 bases align to TRBD1. Germline V gene lookup returns CDR1 MDHEN and CDR2 SYDVKM. There are 14 residues in the CDR3. Unmatched junction bases numbered 9, after V lost 6 bases and J lost 4 bases. CDR3 in DNA: TGTGCCAGCAGGACCCGGGACAGCCCTTACGAGCAGTACTTC. Translated, it gives CASRTRDSPYEQYF.

The J gene is TRBJ2-3, the V gene TRBV28; 12 bases align to TRBD2. The length of the CDR3 is 15 residues. Per the germline V gene, CDR1 is MDHEN and CDR2 is SYDVKM. After removal of 3 bases from V and 10 bases from J, the junction contained 8 bases not matched to a gene. The CDR3, as DNA: TGTGCCAGCAGTTTCTCCCTAGCGGGGGGGCCAGCGCAGTATTTT. This encodes CASSFSLAGGPAQYF.

The genes are TRBV28 and TRBJ1-1, with no clear D. The V and J ends lost 6 bases and 1 base respectively, with 27 bases between them. The CDR3 contains 19 residues. Looked up from germline, CDR1 is MDHEN and CDR2 is SYDVKM. Written as DNA, the CDR3 is TGTGCCAGCAGCCTGGAGGGCGCTGGGGAGGTGATGAGGAACACTGAAGCTTTCTTT. Translated, it gives CASSLEGAGEVMRNTEAFF.

The genes are TRBV25-1 and TRBJ1-1; D is ambiguous. There are 14 residues in the CDR3. V shed 1 base and J shed 0 bases, with 6 bases lying between them. Germline values: CDR1 MGHDK, CDR2 SYGVNS. The CDR3 sequence is CASSEWRVNTEAFF. DNA of the CDR3: TGTGCCAGCAGTGAATGGAGGGTGAACACTGAAGCTTTCTTT.

The chain carries TRBV10-3 and TRBJ1-6, with D possibly being TRBD1 (6 bases). The CDR3 totals 18 residues. Germline lookup yields CDR1 ENHRY and CDR2 SYGVKD. The V and J ends lost 11 bases and 0 bases respectively, with 23 bases between them. The CDR3 DNA follows: TGTGCCTCCCGGGGTGACCCGGGACACTTCTCCTATAATTCACCCCTCCACTTT. The encoded protein is CASRGDPGHFSYNSPLHF.

J is TRBJ2-7 and V is TRBV28; 9 bases map to TRBD1. The CDR3 is 14 residues long. Trimming removed 4 bases from V and 5 bases from J; junction bases left unmatched: 6. Looked up from germline, CDR1 is MDHEN and CDR2 is SYDVKM. The chain's CDR3 is CASSWPGQGNEQYF. The CDR3 DNA reads TGTGCCAGCAGTTGGCCAGGACAGGGGAACGAGCAGTACTTC.

The chain carries TRBV5-5 and TRBJ1-5; 9 nucleotides line up with TRBD1. The CDR3 is 14 amino acids. In germline, CDR1 is SGHKS, CDR2 YYEKEE (reference sequence). V lost 3 bases, J lost 7 bases, and 5 bases stayed unmatched. This chain's CDR3 is CASSSQGAGQPQHF. The CDR3 bases are TGTGCCAGCAGCTCACAGGGGGCGGGCCAGCCCCAGCATTTT.

This rearrangement joins TRBV5-8 to TRBJ1-1; D is uncertain. The CDR3 is made up of 13 amino acids. Germline V gene lookup returns CDR1 SGHTS and CDR2 YDEGEE. The V end was cut by 1 base, the J end by 1 base, with 5 bases between. The DNA for the CDR3 is TGTGCCAGCAGCTTGATCGAGAACACTGAAGCTTTCTTT. Translation: CASSLIENTEAFF.

The chain is built from TRBV27 and TRBJ2-7; no clear D. CDR3 length: 14 amino acids. V lost 1 base, J lost 3 bases, and 10 bases lay in between. Germline assignment: CDR1 MNHEY and CDR2 SMNVEV (reference sequence). This CDR3 is CASSLWAGFYEQYF. In DNA form, the CDR3 reads TGTGCCAGCAGTTTATGGGCCGGTTTCTACGAGCAGTACTTC.

V and J are TRBV27 and TRBJ2-7; D may be TRBD1 (6 bases). Trimming pared 4 bases from V and 7 bases from J, leaving 20 bases between. The germline CDR1 and CDR2 sequences are MNHEY and SMNVEV (reference sequence). CDR3 length equals 15 residues. The CDR3 DNA sequence: TGTGCCAGCAGTTCCGTCCCGGGACATGCTGGAGAGCAGTACTTC. Translation: CASSSVPGHAGEQYF.

The chain links TRBV29-1 to TRBJ1-1; no clear D gene. The CDR3 sequence is 13 residues long. The germline V gene encodes CDR1 SQVTM and CDR2 ANQGSEA. The V end was cut by 5 bases, the J end by 1 base, with 11 bases between. DNA for the CDR3: TGCAGCGTTAGCCCCGGGAGGAACACTGAAGCTTTCTTT. Protein: CSVSPGRNTEAFF. Combining the CDR3 with reference TRBV29-1 and TRBJ1-1 gives the whole variable domain SAVISQKPSRDICQRGTSLTIQCQVDSQVTMMFWYRQQPGQSLTLIATANQGSEATYESGFVIDKFPISRPNLTFSTLTVSNMSPEDSSIYLCSVSPGRNTEAFFGQGTRLTVV.

This sequence joins TRBV4-1 and TRBJ2-3, with 7 bases matching TRBD2. Trimming at V came to 4 bases and at J to 5 bases, leaving 15 bases not matched to a gene. Germline V gene sequence: CDR1 MGHRA, CDR2 YSYEKL. The CDR3 spans 17 residues. CDR3 sequence (DNA): TGCGCCAGCAGCCCATCGAGCGGGACCCCATCAAAAGATACGCAGTATTTT. Protein: CASSPSSGTPSKDTQYF.

The chain combines TRBV19 with TRBJ2-3; D is unclear. V was cut by 6 bases and J by 0 bases, with 10 bases left in between. CDR1 LNHDA and CDR2 SQIVND come from the germline V gene (reference sequence). The CDR3 loop spans 14 amino acids. The DNA of the CDR3 is TGTGCCAGTAGATTTCGCCAAAGCACAGATACGCAGTATTTT. This sequence encodes CASRFRQSTDTQYF.

The CDR3 sequence: CASNTEEIRATGELFF. The CDR3 region has the DNA TGTGCCAGCAACACCGAAGAGATCAGGGCCACCGGGGAGCTGTTTTTT. The chain employs TRBV5-6 and TRBJ2-2; maybe TRBD1 (5 bases). This CDR3 spans 16 amino acids. The V gene lost 6 bases and the J gene lost 4 bases, with 19 bases spanning the gap. Germline-derived CDR1 and CDR2 are SGHDT and YYEEEE.

This chain connects TRBV7-3 to TRBJ2-2, with D possibly TRBD1 on 5 matching bases. The CDR3 spans 14 residues. The germline V gene has CDR1 SGHTA and CDR2 FQGTGA. Trimming left V 4 bases short and J 6 bases short, with 12 bases between. The CDR3: CASSSQGWAGELFF. DNA for the CDR3: TGTGCCAGCAGCTCCCAGGGATGGGCCGGGGAGCTGTTTTTT.

The chain recombines TRBV5-1 with TRBJ2-5; D is perhaps TRBD1 or TRBD2 (5 bases each). Trimming removed 4 bases from V and 8 bases from J, with 15 bases in between. The CDR3 runs 13 residues. Germline V gene lookup returns CDR1 SGHRS and CDR2 YFSETQ. The CDR3 DNA reads TGCGCCAGCAGCCCAGGGCAGGGAGCAACCCAGTACTTC. Translating gives CASSPGQGATQYF.

The J gene is TRBJ1-2, the V gene TRBV28, with a tentative D call TRBD1 (5 bases). This CDR3 has 13 amino acids. V lost 5 bases and J lost 7, with 14 bases in between. Germline values: CDR1 MDHEN, CDR2 SYDVKM. The chain's CDR3 is CASSPQRGSGYTF. The DNA for the CDR3 is TGTGCCAGCAGTCCCCAGAGGGGATCTGGCTACACCTTC.

This chain joins TRBV28 and TRBJ1-2; D unclear. The CDR3 covers 14 residues. Trimming took 5 bases from V and 2 from J, leaving 12 bases between them. From germline, CDR1 is MDHEN and CDR2 SYDVKM. CDR3 bases: TGTGCCAGCAGTCCGTATCCCCCGAACTATGGCTACACCTTC. It encodes CASSPYPPNYGYTF.

The chain recombines TRBV7-9 with TRBJ2-2; tentative D call: TRBD2 (6 bases). Germline values: CDR1 SEHNR, CDR2 FQNEAQ (reference sequence). The CDR3 length is 15 residues. Trimming shortened V by 2 bases and J by 6 bases, and 13 bases separated the two germline ends. CDR3 in DNA: TGTGCCAGCAGCTTATGGGCAGGGACTTCCGGGGAGCTGTTTTTT. This translates into CASSLWAGTSGELFF.

The V and J genes are TRBV7-8 and TRBJ1-6, with a weak D call TRBD1 (5 bases). Germline V gene lookup returns CDR1 SGHVS and CDR2 FQNEAQ. Between the trimmed V and J ends, which lost 2 bases and 13 bases, there was a span of 12 bases. CDR3 size: 13 residues. DNA of the CDR3: TGTGCCAGCAGCTTAATTGGGCAGGGCCCCCTCCACTTT. It codes for CASSLIGQGPLHF. The variable domain in full, completed from reference TRBV7-8 and TRBJ1-6, reads GAGVSQSPRYKVAKRGQDVALRCDPISGHVSLFWYQQALGQGPEFLTYFQNEAQLDKSGLPSDRFFAERPEGSVSTLKIQRTQQEDSAVYLCASSLIGQGPLHFGNGTRLTVT.

Note on this clone: The junction and the germline gene differ at one end; a read error may be behind it. This chain links TRBV9 with TRBJ1-6; D unresolved. CDR1 is SGDLS, CDR2 YYNGEE, per germline. This CDR3 region has 15 residues. The CDR3 DNA sequence: TGTGCCAGCAGTGTAGGTGACGAGCGCGTTACACCCCTCCACTTT. Protein: CASSVGDERVTPLHF.

The chain joins TRBV2 to TRBJ2-7, with 10 bases lining up with TRBD1. Germline CDR1 is SNHLY and CDR2 is FYNNEI. V trimming: 7 bases; J trimming: 2 bases; junction bases outside the gene matches: 5. This CDR3 has 14 residues. The CDR3 reads CASKTGQGTYEQYF. DNA of the CDR3: TGTGCCAGCAAAACGGGACAGGGGACCTACGAGCAGTACTTC.

The CDR3 bases are TGTGCCAGTAGTATGGGGAGGGTTGCGGGACAGGTACTGAACACTGAAGCTTTCTTT. Its protein is CASSMGRVAGQVLNTEAFF. The rearrangement links TRBV19 to TRBJ1-1; 8 bases are shared with TRBD1. Trimming took 3 bases from V and 0 from J; bases not matched to a gene: 15. Germline CDR1 is LNHDA and CDR2 is SQIVND (reference sequence). This CDR3 comprises 19 residues.

This sequence joins TRBV18 and TRBJ1-2; TRBD1 might be the D (5 bases). The length of the CDR3 is 13 residues. Trimming took off 3 bases at V and 5 bases at J, with 10 bases between the two ends. Per germline, CDR1 KGHSH and CDR2 LQKENI. The CDR3 nucleotides read TGTGCCAGCTCACCCGGGACCTATTATGGCTACACCTTC. It codes for CASSPGTYYGYTF.

The rearrangement links TRBV7-9 to TRBJ2-7; either TRBD1 or TRBD2 may fit D (5 bases each). Looked up from germline, CDR1 is SEHNR and CDR2 is FQNEAQ (reference sequence). The CDR3 totals 13 residues. V shed 6 bases and J shed 6 bases, with 15 bases lying between them. The CDR3 DNA reads TGTGCCAGCAGACCATTGACCGGGACCGAGCAGTACTTC. Its translation is CASRPLTGTEQYF.

This chain uses TRBV9 with TRBJ2-3; D might be TRBD1 or TRBD2, each matching 5 bases. In germline, CDR1 is SGDLS, CDR2 YYNGEE. The CDR3 has 13 amino acids. Trimming cost V 0 bases and J 6 bases, with 8 bases left between them. CDR3 coding DNA: TGTGCCAGCAGCGTAGGGGGGTTCGATACGCAGTATTTT. This sequence encodes CASSVGGFDTQYF.

V and J are TRBV28 and TRBJ2-7; no firm D call. Looked up from germline, CDR1 is MDHEN and CDR2 is SYDVKM. Trimming shortened V by 6 bases and J by 2 bases, and 8 bases separated the two germline ends. This CDR3 comprises 12 residues. The CDR3 spells CASRNAPYEQYF. The CDR3 bases are TGTGCCAGCAGAAACGCCCCCTACGAGCAGTACTTC. Combining the CDR3 with reference TRBV28 and TRBJ2-7 gives the whole variable domain DVKVTQSSRYLVKRTGEKVFLECVQDMDHENMFWYRQDPGLGLRLIYFSYDVKMKEKGDIPEGYSVSREKKERFSLILESASTNQTSMYLCASRNAPYEQYFGPGTRLTVT.

The J gene is TRBJ1-5, the V gene TRBV3-1 (or the pseudogene TRBV3-2); D is ambiguous. V lost 0 bases to trimming and J lost 9 bases, with 15 bases between them. The CDR3 runs 15 residues. The germline V gene encodes CDR1 LGHDT and CDR2 YNNKEL (reference sequence). CDR3 sequence: CASSQEAGRGSPQHF. In DNA, the CDR3 is TGTGCCAGCAGCCAAGAGGCCGGGCGAGGTTCGCCCCAGCATTTT.

CDR3 coding DNA: TGTGCCAGCAGCCAAAGAGAATGGCTGGACAGCACAGATACGCAGTATTTT. Its translation: CASSQREWLDSTDTQYF. The chain is built from TRBV4-2 and TRBJ2-3, with D uncertain. The CDR3 has 17 residues. Germline assignment: CDR1 LGHNA and CDR2 YNFKEQ. V lost 2 bases, J lost 0 bases, and 15 bases lay in between.

The chain carries TRBV7-3 and TRBJ2-2, with 8 nucleotides matching TRBD2. The CDR3 is made up of 17 amino acids. Trimming took 3 bases from V and 6 from J; bases not matched to a gene: 12. Germline V CDR1 and CDR2: SGHTA, FQGTGA. The CDR3 loop is CASSLSVGGAGAGELFF. The CDR3 DNA reads as TGTGCCAGCAGCTTGTCCGTTGGGGGAGCGGGGGCCGGGGAGCTGTTTTTT.